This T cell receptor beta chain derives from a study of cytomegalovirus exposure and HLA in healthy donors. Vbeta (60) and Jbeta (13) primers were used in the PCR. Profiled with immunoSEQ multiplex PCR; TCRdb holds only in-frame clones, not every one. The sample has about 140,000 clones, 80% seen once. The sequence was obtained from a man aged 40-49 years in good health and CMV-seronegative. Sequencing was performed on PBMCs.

The CDR3 DNA sequence: TGTGCCAGCAGGCCGGGTCCTCGGGGCACTGAAGCTTTCTTT. It translates to CASRPGPRGTEAFF. The J gene is TRBJ1-1, the V gene TRBV6-5; no clear D. Looked up from germline, CDR1 is MNHEY and CDR2 is SVGAGI. Trimming left V 6 bases short and J 4 bases short, with 15 bases between. The CDR3 is 14 residues long.